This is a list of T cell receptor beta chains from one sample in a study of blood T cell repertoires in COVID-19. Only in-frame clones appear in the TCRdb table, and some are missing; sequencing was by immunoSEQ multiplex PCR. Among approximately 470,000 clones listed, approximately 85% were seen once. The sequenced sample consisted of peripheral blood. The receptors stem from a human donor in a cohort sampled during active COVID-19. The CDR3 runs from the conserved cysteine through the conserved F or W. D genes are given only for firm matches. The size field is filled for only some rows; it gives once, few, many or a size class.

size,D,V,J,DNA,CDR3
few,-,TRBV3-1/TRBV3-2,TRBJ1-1,TGTGCCAGCACCCTGTTCGAGGGAGGGATCACTGAAGCTTTCTTT,CASTLFEGGITEAFF
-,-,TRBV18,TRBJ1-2,TGTGCCAGCTCACCAGGTCAGGATTACTATGGCTACACCTTC,CASSPGQDYYGYTF
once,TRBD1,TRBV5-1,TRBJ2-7,TGCGCCAGCAGCCCGGGCGATTGGGACAGAAAGTACGAGCAGTACTTC,CASSPGDWDRKYEQYF
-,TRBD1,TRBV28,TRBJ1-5,TGTGCCAGCAACGGGGGGGGGACAGTATACCGGCCCCAGCATTTT,CASNGGGTVYRPQHF
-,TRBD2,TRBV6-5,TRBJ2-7,TGTGCCAGCGGCTATGGGACTAGCGGAGGCTACGAGCAGTACTTC,CASGYGTSGGYEQYF
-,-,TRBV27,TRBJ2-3,TGTGCCAGCAGTTTCCCGGAGACCACAGATACGCAGTATTTT,CASSFPETTDTQYF
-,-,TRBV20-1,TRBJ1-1,TGCAGTGCTAGCAGAAACACTGAAGCTTTCTTT,CSASRNTEAFF
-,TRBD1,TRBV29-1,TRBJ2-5,TGCAGCGTTGAAAGGGGGCTAGGGCAAGAGACCCAGTACTTC,CSVERGLGQETQYF
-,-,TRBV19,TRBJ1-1,TGTGCCAGTAGTATCATCACAGGGAACACTGAAGCTTTCTTT,CASSIITGNTEAFF
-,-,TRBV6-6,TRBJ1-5,TGTGCCAGCAGTTCCCGCTTGAGAAACAATCAGCCCCAGCATTTT,CASSSRLRNNQPQHF
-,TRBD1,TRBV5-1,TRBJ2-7,TGCGCCAGCAGCTTGGTTGGGACAGGGATATACGAGCAGTACTTC,CASSLVGTGIYEQYF
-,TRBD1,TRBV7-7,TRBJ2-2,TGTGCTAGCAGCCCCCGACAGGGTACGAACACCGGGGAGCTGTTTTTT,CASSPRQGTNTGELFF
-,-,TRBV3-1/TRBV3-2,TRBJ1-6,TGTGCCAGCAGCCAAGGGGGGGGGAGATATAATTCACCCCTCCACTTT,CASSQGGGRYNSPLHF
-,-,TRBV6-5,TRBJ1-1,TGTGCCAGCAGTTACGTCCACAGCCTGAACACTGAAGCTTTCTTT,CASSYVHSLNTEAFF
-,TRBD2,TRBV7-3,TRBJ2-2,TGTGCCAGCAGCCTCGCGGGCAAAATAGCGGGAGGGAACACCGGGGAGCTGTTTTTT,CASSLAGKIAGGNTGELFF
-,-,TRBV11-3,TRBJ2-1,TGTGCCAGCAGCCCTCGGGGTTCCTACAATGAGCAGTTCTTC,CASSPRGSYNEQFF
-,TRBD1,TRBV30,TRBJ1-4,TGTGCCTGGAGTGAGACAGGGGGTAATGAAAAACTGTTTTTT,CAWSETGGNEKLFF
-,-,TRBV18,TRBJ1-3,TGTGCCAGCTCACCAATTGTGGCGGAAGATAGCTCTGGAAACACCATATATTTT,CASSPIVAEDSSGNTIYF
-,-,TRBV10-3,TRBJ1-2,TGTGCCATCAGTGAGTCGAGGTACTATGGCTACACCTTC,CAISESRYYGYTF
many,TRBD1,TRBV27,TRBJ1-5,TGTGCCAGCAGTTCGCCGGGACAGAGCAATCAGCCCCAGCATTTT,CASSSPGQSNQPQHF
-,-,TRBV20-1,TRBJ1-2,TGCAGTGCCAATTTGGGGGGTGGCTACACCTTC,CSANLGGGYTF
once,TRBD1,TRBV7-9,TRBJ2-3,TGTGCCAGCAGCTTACCTACGTCACAGGGGCAAGTTGAGGATACGCAGTATTTT,CASSLPTSQGQVEDTQYF
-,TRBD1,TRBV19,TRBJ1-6,TGTGCCAGTAACTCCGTGGCAGGGACAGGGGGTTCACCCCTCCACTTT,CASNSVAGTGGSPLHF
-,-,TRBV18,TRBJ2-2,TGTGCCAGCTCACCACCGCGAAACAGGGTGAACACCGGGGAGCTGTTTTTT,CASSPPRNRVNTGELFF
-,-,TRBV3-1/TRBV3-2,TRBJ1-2,TGTGCCAGCAGCCCCCGGCAGGGTCAAGGCTACACCTTC,CASSPRQGQGYTF
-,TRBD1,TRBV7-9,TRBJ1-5,TGTGCCAGCAGCTTAGCCCCCCGGACAGGGTGGAATCAGCCCCAGCATTTT,CASSLAPRTGWNQPQHF
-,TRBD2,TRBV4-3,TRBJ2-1,TGCGCCAGCAGCCCGGGACTAGCTGGCGCCAATGAGCAGTTCTTC,CASSPGLAGANEQFF
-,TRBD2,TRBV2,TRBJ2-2,TGTGCCAGCGGGGGGGACACCGGGGAGCTGTTTTTT,CASGGDTGELFF
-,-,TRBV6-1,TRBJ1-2,TGTGCCAGCAGTGGACAGTTCTTTACGGGCAGCTATGGCTACACCTTC,CASSGQFFTGSYGYTF
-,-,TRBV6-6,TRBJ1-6,TGTGCCAGCCGGGACACCAATAATTCACCCCTCCACTTT,CASRDTNNSPLHF
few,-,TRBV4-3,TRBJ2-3,TGCGCCAGCAGCCAAGATCCCCCCGGGACATCTAGAGTTACGCAGTATTTT,CASSQDPPGTSRVTQYF
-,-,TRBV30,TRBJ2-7,TGTGCCTGGAGTATCGGGGTCCGACTAAGCTACGAGCAGTACTTC,CAWSIGVRLSYEQYF
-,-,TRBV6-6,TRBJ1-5,TGTGCCAGCAGGGGCCAAGATAGCAATCAGCCCCAGCATTTT,CASRGQDSNQPQHF
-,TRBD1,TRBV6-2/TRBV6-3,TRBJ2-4,TGTGCCAGCAGTTCAACAGGGGGCGCCGGGGGAAACATTCAGTACTTC,CASSSTGGAGGNIQYF
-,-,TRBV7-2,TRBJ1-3,TGTGCCAGCAGCTTGGAGGTTTCTGGAAACACCATATATTTT,CASSLEVSGNTIYF
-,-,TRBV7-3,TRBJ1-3,TGTGCCAGCAGCTTAGAGCACGGAAACACCATATATTTT,CASSLEHGNTIYF
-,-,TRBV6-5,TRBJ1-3,TGTGCCAGCACTATTGGAAACACCATATATTTT,CASTIGNTIYF
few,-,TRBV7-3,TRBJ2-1,TGTGCCAGCAGCGAGGGCTACTCCTACAATGAGCAGTTCTTC,CASSEGYSYNEQFF
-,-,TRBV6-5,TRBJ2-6,TGTGCCAGCACCAAGGGGGGGCTTGGGGCCAACGTCCTGACTTTC,CASTKGGLGANVLTF
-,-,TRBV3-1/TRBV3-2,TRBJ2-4,TGTGCCAGCAGCCAGCGGGGAGCCAAAAACATTCAGTACTTC,CASSQRGAKNIQYF
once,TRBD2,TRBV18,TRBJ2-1,TGTGCCAGTCGCGGGAGTGAATACAATGAGCAGTTCTTC,CASRGSEYNEQFF
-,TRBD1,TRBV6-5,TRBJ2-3,TGTGCCAGCAGTTTGGACAGGGGGCGATCAGATACGCAGTATTTT,CASSLDRGRSDTQYF
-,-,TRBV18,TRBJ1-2,TGTGCCAGCTCACCCGAGGAAATCTATGGCTACACCTTC,CASSPEEIYGYTF
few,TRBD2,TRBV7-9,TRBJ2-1,TGTGCCAGCAGCCTACTAGCGGGAGGAGGAAATGAGCAGTTCTTC,CASSLLAGGGNEQFF
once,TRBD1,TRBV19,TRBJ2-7,TGTGCCAGTACCCCAGGGGGTCTCATCTACGAGCAGTACTTC,CASTPGGLIYEQYF
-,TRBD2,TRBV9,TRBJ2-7,TGTGCCAGCAGCGGCCGTAGGCTAGCGGGAACAAATGAGCAGTACTTC,CASSGRRLAGTNEQYF
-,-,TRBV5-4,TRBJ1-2,TGTGCCAGCAGCCTATCCAAGGGGCTCTATGGCTACACCTTC,CASSLSKGLYGYTF
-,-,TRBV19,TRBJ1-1,TGTGCCAGTAGTATAGGAAGGGGGAACACTGAAGCTTTCTTT,CASSIGRGNTEAFF
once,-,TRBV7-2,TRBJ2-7,TGTGCCAGCAGCCTCGGGTCGCAAGGGGTGTACGAGCAGTACTTC,CASSLGSQGVYEQYF
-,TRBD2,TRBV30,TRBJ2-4,TGTGCCTGGAGTCAGACTAGCGCCGGAAACATTCAGTACTTC,CAWSQTSAGNIQYF
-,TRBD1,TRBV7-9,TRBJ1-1,TGTGCCAGCAGCAAGGACAGGTGGGCTGAAGCTTTCTTT,CASSKDRWAEAFF
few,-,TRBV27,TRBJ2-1,TGTGCCAGCAGTTTAGGAAATAGCGGTGGAGCCTACAATGAGCAGTTCTTC,CASSLGNSGGAYNEQFF
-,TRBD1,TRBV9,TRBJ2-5,TGTGCCAGCAGCGTAGGGACAGGGTCGAGGGAAGAGACCCAGTACTTC,CASSVGTGSREETQYF
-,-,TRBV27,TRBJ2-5,TGTGCCAGCAGTTCCCTGACAAGCCCAGAGACCCAGTACTTC,CASSSLTSPETQYF
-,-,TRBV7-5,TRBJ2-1,TGTGCCAGAAGCTTTACCGGGAGGGTAAGCAATGAGCAGTTCTTC,CARSFTGRVSNEQFF
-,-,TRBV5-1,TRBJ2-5,TGCGCCAGCAGCCCCGAGGGAGGTCGAGAGACCCAGTACTTC,CASSPEGGRETQYF
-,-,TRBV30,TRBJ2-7,TGTGCCTGGAGTACCGGACAGAACGAGCAGTACTTC,CAWSTGQNEQYF